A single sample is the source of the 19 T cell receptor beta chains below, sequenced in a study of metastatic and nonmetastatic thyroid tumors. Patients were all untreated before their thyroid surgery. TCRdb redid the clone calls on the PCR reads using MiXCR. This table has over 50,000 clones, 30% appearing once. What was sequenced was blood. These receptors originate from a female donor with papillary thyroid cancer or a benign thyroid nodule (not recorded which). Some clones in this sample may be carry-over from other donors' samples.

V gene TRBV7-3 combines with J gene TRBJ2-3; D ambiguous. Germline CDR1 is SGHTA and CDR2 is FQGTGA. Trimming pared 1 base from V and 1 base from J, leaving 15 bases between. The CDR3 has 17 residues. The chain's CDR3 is CASSLRLNRLRTDTQYF. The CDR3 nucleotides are TGTGCCAGCAGCTTAAGGTTAAATCGACTGCGCACAGATACGCAGTATTTT. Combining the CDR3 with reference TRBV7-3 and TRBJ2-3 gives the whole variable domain GAGVSQTPSNKVTEKGKYVELRCDPISGHTALYWYRQSLGQGPEFLIYFQGTGAADDSGLPNDRFFAVRPEGSVSTLKIQRTERGDSAVYLCASSLRLNRLRTDTQYFGPGTRLTVL.

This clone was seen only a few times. The DNA for the CDR3 is TGTGCCAGCAGTGTGACAGGGGGCCGATATGGCTACACCTTC. This codes for CASSVTGGRYGYTF. The chain uses TRBV28 and TRBJ1-2; TRBD1 matches at 10 bases. V shed 5 bases and J 5 bases; nucleotides not matched to a gene: 5. Germline CDR1 and CDR2: MDHEN and SYDVKM. CDR3 length: 14 amino acids.

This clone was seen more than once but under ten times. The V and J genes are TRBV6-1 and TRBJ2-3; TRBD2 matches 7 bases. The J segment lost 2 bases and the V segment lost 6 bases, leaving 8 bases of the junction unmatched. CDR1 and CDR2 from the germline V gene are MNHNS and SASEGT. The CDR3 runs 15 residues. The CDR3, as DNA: TGTGCCAGCAGCCAGACTAGCAAATACACAGATACGCAGTATTTT. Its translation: CASSQTSKYTDTQYF.

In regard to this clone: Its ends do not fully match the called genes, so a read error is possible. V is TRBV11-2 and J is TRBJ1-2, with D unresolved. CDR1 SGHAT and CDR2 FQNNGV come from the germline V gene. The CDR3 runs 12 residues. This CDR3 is CASSMTSSGHTF. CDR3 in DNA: TGTGCCAGCAGCATGACAAGCTCTGGCCACACCTTC.

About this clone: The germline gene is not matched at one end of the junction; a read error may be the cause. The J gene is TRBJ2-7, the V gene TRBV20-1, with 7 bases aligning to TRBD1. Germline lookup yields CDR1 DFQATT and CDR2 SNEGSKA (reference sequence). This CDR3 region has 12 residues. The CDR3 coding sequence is TGCAGTGCTACGGACAGGAGCTACGGGCAGTACTTC. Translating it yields CSATDRSYGQYF.

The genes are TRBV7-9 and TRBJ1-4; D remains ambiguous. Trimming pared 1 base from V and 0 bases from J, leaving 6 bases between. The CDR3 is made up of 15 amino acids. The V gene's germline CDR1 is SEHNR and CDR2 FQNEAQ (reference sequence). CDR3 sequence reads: CASSLGRATNEKLFF. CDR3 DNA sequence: TGTGCCAGCAGCTTAGGACGAGCAACTAATGAAAAACTGTTTTTT.

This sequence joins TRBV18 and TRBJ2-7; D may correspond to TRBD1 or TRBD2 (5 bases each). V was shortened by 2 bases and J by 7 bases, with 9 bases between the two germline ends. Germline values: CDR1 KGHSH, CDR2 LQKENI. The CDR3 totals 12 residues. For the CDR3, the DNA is TGTGCCAGCTCACCAGGGGGTCGGGAGCAGTACTTC. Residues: CASSPGGREQYF.

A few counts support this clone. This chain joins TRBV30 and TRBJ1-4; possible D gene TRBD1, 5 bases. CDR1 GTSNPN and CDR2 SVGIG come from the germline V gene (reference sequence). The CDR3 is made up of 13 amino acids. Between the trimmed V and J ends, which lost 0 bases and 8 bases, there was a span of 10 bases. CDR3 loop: CAWSVLTAEKLFF. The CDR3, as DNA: TGTGCCTGGAGTGTACTGACAGCCGAAAAACTGTTTTTT. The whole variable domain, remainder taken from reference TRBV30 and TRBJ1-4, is SQTIHQWPATLVQPVGSPLSLECTVEGTSNPNLYWYRQAAGRGLQLLFYSVGIGQISSEVPQNLSASRPQDRQFILSSKKLLLSDSGFYLCAWSVLTAEKLFFGSGTQLSVL.

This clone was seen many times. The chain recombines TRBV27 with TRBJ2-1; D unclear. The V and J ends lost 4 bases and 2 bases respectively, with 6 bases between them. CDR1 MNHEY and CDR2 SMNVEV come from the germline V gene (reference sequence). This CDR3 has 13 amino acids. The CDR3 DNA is TGTGCCAGCAGTTATGGAACCTACAATGAGCAGTTCTTC. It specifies CASSYGTYNEQFF.

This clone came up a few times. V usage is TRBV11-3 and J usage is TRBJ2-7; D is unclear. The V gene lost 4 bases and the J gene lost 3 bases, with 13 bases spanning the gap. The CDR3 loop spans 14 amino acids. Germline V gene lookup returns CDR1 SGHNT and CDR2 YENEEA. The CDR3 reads CASSYGLVGYEQYF. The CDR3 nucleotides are TGTGCCAGCAGCTACGGTTTGGTTGGCTACGAGCAGTACTTC.

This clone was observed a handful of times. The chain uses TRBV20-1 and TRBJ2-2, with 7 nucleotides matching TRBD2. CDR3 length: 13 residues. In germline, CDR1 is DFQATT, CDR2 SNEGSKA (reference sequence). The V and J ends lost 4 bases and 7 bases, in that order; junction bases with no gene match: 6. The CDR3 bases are TGCAGTGCTACGTGGGGGGGAGGCGGGGAGCTGTTTTTT. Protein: CSATWGGGGELFF.

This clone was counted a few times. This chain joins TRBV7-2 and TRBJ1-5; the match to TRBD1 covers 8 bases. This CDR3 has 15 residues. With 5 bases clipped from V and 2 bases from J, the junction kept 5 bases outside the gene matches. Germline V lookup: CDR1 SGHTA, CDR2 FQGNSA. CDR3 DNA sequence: TGTGCCAGCAGCACCAGGGGGCCGGGCAATCAGCCCCAGCATTTT. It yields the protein CASSTRGPGNQPQHF.

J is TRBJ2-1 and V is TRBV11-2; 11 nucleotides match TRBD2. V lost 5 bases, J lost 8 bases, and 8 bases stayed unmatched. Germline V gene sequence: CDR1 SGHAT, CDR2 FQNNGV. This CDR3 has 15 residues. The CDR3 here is CASSPRGLAGDEQFF. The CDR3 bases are TGTGCCAGCAGCCCCCGAGGACTAGCGGGCGATGAGCAGTTCTTC.

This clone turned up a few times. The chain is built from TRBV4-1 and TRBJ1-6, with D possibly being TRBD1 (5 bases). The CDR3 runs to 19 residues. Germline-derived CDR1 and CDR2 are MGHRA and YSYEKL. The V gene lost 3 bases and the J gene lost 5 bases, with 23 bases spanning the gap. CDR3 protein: CASSHTRALTALNNSPLHF. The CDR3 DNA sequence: TGCGCCAGCAGCCACACCAGGGCTCTAACAGCTCTTAATAATTCACCCCTCCACTTT.

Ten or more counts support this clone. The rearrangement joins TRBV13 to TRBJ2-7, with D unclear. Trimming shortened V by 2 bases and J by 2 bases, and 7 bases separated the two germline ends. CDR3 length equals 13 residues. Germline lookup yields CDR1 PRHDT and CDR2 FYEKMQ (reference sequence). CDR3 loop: CASSLRTTYEQYF. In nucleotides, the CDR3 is TGTGCCAGCAGCTTACGGACCACCTACGAGCAGTACTTC.

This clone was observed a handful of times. The CDR3 spells CAKNLAGGKTQYF. CDR3 sequence (DNA): TGCGCCAAAAACCTAGCGGGAGGGAAGACCCAGTACTTC. This chain links TRBV4-1 with TRBJ2-5; 12 bases agree with TRBD2. Trimming took 10 bases from V and 6 from J; bases not matched to a gene: 6. CDR1 is MGHRA, CDR2 YSYEKL, per germline. This CDR3 contains 13 residues.

CDR3 protein: CAISESPGSADYGYTF. The CDR3 bases are TGTGCCATCAGTGAGTCCCCCGGGTCGGCGGACTATGGCTACACCTTC. The rearrangement links TRBV10-3 to TRBJ1-2; D is undetermined. Germline V gene data show CDR1 as ENHRY and CDR2 as SYGVKD. V was clipped by 0 bases and J by 3 bases, with 14 bases between them. The CDR3 is 16 residues long.

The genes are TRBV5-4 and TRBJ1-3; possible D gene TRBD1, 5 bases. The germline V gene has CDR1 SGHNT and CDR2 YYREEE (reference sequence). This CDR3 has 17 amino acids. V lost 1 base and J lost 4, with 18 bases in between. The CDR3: CASSLLGGALGGNTIYF. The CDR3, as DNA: TGTGCCAGCAGCTTGCTCGGAGGGGCACTAGGAGGAAACACCATATATTTT.

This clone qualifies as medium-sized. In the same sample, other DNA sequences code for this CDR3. The CDR3 DNA reads TGTGCCAGCAGTTTAAGGGGACAACCACAAGAGACCCAGTACTTC. Translating gives CASSLRGQPQETQYF. The rearrangement joins TRBV28 to TRBJ2-5, with a weak D call TRBD1 (6 bases). The germline gives CDR1 MDHEN, CDR2 SYDVKM. The CDR3 is 15 residues long. Trimming took 2 bases from V and 2 from J, leaving 12 bases between them.